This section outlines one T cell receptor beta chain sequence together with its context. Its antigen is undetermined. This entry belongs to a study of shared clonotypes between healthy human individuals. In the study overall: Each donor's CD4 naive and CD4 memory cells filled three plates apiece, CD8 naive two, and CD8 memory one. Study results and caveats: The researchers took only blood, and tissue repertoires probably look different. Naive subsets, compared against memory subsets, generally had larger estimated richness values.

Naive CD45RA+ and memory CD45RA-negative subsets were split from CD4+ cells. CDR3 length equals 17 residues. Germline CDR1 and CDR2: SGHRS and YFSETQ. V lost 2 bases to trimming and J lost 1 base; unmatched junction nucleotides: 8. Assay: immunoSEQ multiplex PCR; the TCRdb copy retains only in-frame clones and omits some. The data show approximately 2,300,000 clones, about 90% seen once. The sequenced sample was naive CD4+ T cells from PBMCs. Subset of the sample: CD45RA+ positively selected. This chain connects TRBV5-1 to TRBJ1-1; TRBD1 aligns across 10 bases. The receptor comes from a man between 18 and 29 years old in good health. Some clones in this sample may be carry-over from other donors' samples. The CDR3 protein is CASSFSPGTGANTEAFF. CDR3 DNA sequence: TGCGCCAGCAGCTTTAGTCCCGGGACAGGGGCGAACACTGAAGCTTTCTTT.